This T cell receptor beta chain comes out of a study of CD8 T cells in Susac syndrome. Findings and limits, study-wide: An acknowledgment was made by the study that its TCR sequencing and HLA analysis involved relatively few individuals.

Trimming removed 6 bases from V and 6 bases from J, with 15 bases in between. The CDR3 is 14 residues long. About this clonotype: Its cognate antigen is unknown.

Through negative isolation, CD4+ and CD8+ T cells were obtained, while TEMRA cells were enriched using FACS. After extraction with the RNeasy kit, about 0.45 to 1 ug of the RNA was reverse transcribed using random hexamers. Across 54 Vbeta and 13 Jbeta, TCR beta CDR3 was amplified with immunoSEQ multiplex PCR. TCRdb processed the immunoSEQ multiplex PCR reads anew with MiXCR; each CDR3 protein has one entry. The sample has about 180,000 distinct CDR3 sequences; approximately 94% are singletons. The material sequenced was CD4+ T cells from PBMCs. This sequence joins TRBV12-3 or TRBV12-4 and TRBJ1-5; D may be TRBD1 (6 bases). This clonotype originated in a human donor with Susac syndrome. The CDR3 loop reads CASSPGTTRQPQHF. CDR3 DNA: TGTGCCAGCAGCCCCGGGACAACACGTCAGCCCCAGCATTTT.